This T cell receptor beta chain derives from a study of human T cells and chemical hapten exposure. TCRdb re-analysed the RACE reads in MiXCR, keeping a single row per CDR3 protein. The sample includes approximately 120,000 distinct CDR3 sequences, roughly a tenth of them seen just once. Study-wide results and caveats: Against controls, expanded TCRs gave rise to significantly more large CDR3 similarity clusters.

Comments on this clonotype: No antigen is known for it.

Time point denoted: patch test 2, 6 weeks after DPC sensitization. The treatment was: therapeutic diphenylcyclopropenone sensitization with weekly scalp DPC. The length of the CDR3 is 15 residues. Per the germline V gene, CDR1 is SQVTM and CDR2 is ANQGSEA. V lost 4 bases to trimming and J lost 7 bases; unmatched junction nucleotides: 12. The sequence was collected from a middle-aged woman with alopecia areata. Some clones in this sample may be carry-over from other donors' samples. Source: whole blood, taken in connection with sensitization to the hapten diphenylcyclopropenone (DPC). V is TRBV29-1 and J is TRBJ2-5, with 10 positions matching TRBD2. The CDR3 DNA reads as TGCAGCGTTGGGACTAGGACTAGCGGTCCGGGGACCCAGTACTTC. As protein: CSVGTRTSGPGTQYF. Full variable domain (missing parts from reference TRBV29-1 and TRBJ2-5): SAVISQKPSRDICQRGTSLTIQCQVDSQVTMMFWYRQQPGQSLTLIATANQGSEATYESGFVIDKFPISRPNLTFSTLTVSNMSPEDSSIYLCSVGTRTSGPGTQYFGPGTRLLVL.